This T cell receptor (beta chain) was sequenced in a study of CXCR3-negative and CXCR3-positive naive CD8 T cells. Study-wide points: Compared with CXCR3-negative naive cells, CXCR3-positive naive cells showed more hydrophobic TRB CDR3s. Both naive subsets had comparably high diversity; memory CD8+ cells much lower.

A note on this clonotype: The antigen is undetermined.

The CDR3 runs to 15 residues. The germline V gene encodes CDR1 SGHRS and CDR2 YFSETQ. Triplicate sorting captured around 300,000 cells each from every CD8+ T cell subset. Cells classed as naive CD8+ T cells were CD45RO-CCR7+CD27+CD95-. UMI-labeled 5' RACE TRB cDNA libraries were prepared from the cells. Using the 5' RACE reads, TCRdb records one entry per CDR3 protein without DNA. The listing records about 150,000 distinct CDR3 sequences. Sequencing was carried out using naive CXCR3+ CD8+ T cells from blood. Subset given: CD45RO-CCR7+CD27+CD95- naive CD8+ T cells expressing CXCR3 (TNR3+). The chain combines TRBV5-1 with TRBJ2-7; TCRdb reports TRBD2, a call that lacks DNA to check it against. The sequence was obtained from a human donor in good health. Some clones in this sample may be carry-over from other donors' samples. The CDR3: CASSWGTSLGYEQYF. The full variable domain, with the rest looked up from reference TRBV5-1 and TRBJ2-7, is KAGVTQTPRYLIKTRGQQVTLSCSPISGHRSVSWYQQTPGQGLQFLFEYFSETQRNKGNFPGRFSGRQFSNSRSEMNVSTLELGDSALYLCASSWGTSLGYEQYFGPGTRLTVT.